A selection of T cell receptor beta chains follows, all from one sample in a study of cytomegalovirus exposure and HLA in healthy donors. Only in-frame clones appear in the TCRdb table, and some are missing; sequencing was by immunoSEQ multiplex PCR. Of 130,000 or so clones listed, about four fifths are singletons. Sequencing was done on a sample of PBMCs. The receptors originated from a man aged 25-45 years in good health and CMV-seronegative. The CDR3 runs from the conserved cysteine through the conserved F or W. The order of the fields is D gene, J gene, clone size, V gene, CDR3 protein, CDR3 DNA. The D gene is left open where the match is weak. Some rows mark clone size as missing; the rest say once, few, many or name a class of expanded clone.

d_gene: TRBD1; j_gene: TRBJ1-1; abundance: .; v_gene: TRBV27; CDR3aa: CASIKDRGHTEAFF; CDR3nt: TGTGCCAGCATCAAAGACAGGGGACACACTGAAGCTTTCTTT
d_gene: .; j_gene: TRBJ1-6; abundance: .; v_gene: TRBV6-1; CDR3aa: CASSDIPRDPAGKSPLHF; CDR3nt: TGTGCCAGCAGTGACATCCCCAGAGACCCGGCGGGAAAATCACCCCTCCACTTT
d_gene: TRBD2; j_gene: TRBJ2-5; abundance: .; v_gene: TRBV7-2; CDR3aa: CASSLASGRQETQYF; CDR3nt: TGTGCCAGCAGCCTCGCTAGCGGGAGACAAGAGACCCAGTACTTC
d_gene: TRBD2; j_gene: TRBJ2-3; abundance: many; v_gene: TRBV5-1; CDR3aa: CASSSGLAGGTDTQYF; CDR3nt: TGCGCCAGCAGCTCTGGACTAGCGGGTGGCACAGATACGCAGTATTTT
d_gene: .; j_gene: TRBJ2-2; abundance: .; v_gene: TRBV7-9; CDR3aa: CASSLAVGDTGELFF; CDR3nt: TGTGCCAGCAGCTTAGCGGTGGGAGACACCGGGGAGCTGTTTTTT
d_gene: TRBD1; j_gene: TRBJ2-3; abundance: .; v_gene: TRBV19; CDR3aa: CASTQTGNPTDTQYF; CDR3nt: TGTGCCAGTACTCAGACAGGGAACCCCACAGATACGCAGTATTTT
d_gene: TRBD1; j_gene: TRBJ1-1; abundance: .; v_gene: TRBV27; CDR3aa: CASSLPAPGQGARTEAFF; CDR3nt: TGTGCCAGCAGTCTCCCGGCCCCGGGACAGGGGGCGAGAACTGAAGCTTTCTTT
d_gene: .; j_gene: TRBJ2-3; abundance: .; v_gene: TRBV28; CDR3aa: CASSLPQGLDTQYF; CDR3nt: TGTGCCAGCAGTTTACCACAGGGATTAGATACGCAGTATTTT
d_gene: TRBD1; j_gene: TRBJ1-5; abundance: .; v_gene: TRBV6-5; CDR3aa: CASSTTGARNQPQHF; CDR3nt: TGTGCCAGCAGTACAACAGGGGCGAGAAATCAGCCCCAGCATTTT
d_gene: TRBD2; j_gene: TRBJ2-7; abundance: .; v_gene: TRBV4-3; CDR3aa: CASSLRNSGNYEQYF; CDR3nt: TGCGCCAGCAGCCTGCGGAATAGCGGGAACTACGAGCAGTACTTC
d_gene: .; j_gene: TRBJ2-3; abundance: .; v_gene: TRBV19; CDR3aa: CASSISGYTDTQYF; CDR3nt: TGTGCCAGTAGTATATCCGGGTACACAGATACGCAGTATTTT
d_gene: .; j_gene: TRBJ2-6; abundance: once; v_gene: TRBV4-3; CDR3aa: CASSQDSQGSGANVLTF; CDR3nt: TGCGCCAGCAGCCAGGACTCACAGGGTAGTGGGGCCAACGTCCTGACTTTC
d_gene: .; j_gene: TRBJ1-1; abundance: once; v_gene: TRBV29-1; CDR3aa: CSVRQGTGTEAFF; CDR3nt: TGCAGCGTTCGGCAGGGCACGGGCACTGAAGCTTTCTTT
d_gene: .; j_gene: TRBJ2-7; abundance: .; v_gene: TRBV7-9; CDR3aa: CASSLELAGNREQYF; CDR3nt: TGTGCCAGCAGCTTAGAATTGGCAGGGAATCGCGAGCAGTACTTC
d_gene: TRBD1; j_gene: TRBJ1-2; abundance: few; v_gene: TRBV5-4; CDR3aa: CASSARTGVGGYTF; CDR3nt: TGTGCCAGCAGCGCCAGAACAGGGGTCGGCGGCTACACCTTC
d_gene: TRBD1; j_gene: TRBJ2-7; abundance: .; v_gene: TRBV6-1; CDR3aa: CASTTPGQSYEQYF; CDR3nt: TGTGCCAGCACCACTCCGGGACAGTCCTACGAGCAGTACTTC
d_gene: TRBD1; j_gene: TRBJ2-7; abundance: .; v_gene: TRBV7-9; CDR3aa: CASSLVQGAREQYF; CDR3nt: TGTGCCAGCAGCTTAGTGCAGGGGGCGCGGGAGCAGTACTTC
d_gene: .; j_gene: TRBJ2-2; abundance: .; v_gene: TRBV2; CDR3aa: CASSWTGVAGTGELFF; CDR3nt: TGTGCCAGCAGTTGGACGGGGGTGGCTGGCACCGGGGAGCTGTTTTTT
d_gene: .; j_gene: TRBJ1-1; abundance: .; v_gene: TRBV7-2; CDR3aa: CASSTRTQGGTEAFF; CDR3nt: TGTGCCAGCAGCACCAGGACCCAGGGAGGGACTGAAGCTTTCTTT
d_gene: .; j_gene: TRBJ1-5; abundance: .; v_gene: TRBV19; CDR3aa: CASSITRDQPQHF; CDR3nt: TGTGCCAGTAGTATAACTAGGGATCAGCCCCAGCATTTT
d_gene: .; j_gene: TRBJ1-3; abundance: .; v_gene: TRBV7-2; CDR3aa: CASSLGGYSGNTIYF; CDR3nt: TGTGCCAGCAGCTTAGGCGGATACTCTGGAAACACCATATATTTT
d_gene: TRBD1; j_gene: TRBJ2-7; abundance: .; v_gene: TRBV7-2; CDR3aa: CASSLDRGTYEQYF; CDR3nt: TGTGCCAGCAGCCTAGACAGGGGAACTTACGAGCAGTACTTC
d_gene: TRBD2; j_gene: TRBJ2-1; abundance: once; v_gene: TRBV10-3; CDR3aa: CAISVLFGTSGSWEQFF; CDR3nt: TGTGCCATCAGTGTCTTGTTCGGGACTAGCGGGAGTTGGGAGCAGTTCTTC
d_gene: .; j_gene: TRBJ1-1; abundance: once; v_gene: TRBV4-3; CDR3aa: CASRGEGTEAFF; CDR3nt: TGCGCCAGCAGAGGGGAGGGCACTGAAGCTTTCTTT
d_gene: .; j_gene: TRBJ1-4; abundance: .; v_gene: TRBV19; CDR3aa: CASSTSWENEKLFF; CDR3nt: TGTGCCAGTAGTACAAGCTGGGAGAATGAAAAACTGTTTTTT
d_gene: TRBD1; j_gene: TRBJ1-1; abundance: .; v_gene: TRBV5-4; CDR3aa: CASSPQGQGDTEAFF; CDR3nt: TGTGCCAGCAGCCCACAGGGACAGGGGGACACTGAAGCTTTCTTT
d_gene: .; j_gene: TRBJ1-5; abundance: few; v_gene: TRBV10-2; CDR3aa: CASSVFGQPQHF; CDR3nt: TGCGCCAGCAGTGTGTTCGGTCAGCCCCAGCATTTT
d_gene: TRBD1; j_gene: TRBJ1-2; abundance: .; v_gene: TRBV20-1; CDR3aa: CSASQGGGYTF; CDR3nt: TGCAGTGCTTCTCAGGGGGGAGGCTACACCTTC
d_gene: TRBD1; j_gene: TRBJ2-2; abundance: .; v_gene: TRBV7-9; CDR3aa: CASSPRTGGTGELFF; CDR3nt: TGTGCCAGCAGCCCCAGGACAGGGGGTACCGGGGAGCTGTTTTTT
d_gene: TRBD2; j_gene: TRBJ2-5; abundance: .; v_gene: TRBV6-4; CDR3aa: CASSDEGLGRTKTQYF; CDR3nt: TGTGCCAGCAGTGACGAGGGACTAGGGCGAACCAAGACCCAGTACTTC
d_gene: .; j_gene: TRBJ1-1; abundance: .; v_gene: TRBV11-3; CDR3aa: CASSLVGQTEAFF; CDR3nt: TGTGCCAGCAGCTTGGTGGGCCAGACTGAAGCTTTCTTT
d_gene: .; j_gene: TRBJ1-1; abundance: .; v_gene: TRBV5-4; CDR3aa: CASSLGGWTENTEAFF; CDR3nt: TGTGCCAGCAGCTTGGGCGGGTGGACAGAGAACACTGAAGCTTTCTTT
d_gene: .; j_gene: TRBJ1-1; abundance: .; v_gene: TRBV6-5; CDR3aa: CASSKTGTMNTEAFF; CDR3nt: TGTGCCAGCAGTAAGACAGGTACTATGAACACTGAAGCTTTCTTT
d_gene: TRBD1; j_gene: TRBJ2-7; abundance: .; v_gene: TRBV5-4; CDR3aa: CASSWGQGSYEQYF; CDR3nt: TGTGCCAGCAGCTGGGGACAGGGGAGTTACGAGCAGTACTTC
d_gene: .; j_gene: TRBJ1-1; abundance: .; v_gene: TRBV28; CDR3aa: CASTYQGGTEAFF; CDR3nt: TGTGCCAGCACTTACCAGGGAGGGACTGAAGCTTTCTTT
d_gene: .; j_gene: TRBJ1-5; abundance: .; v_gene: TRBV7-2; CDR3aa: CASSLGINQPQHF; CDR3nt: TGTGCCAGCAGCCTCGGGATCAATCAGCCCCAGCATTTT
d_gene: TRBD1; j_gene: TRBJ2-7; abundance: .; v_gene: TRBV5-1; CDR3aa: CASSLSGTGFSYEQYF; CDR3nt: TGCGCCAGCAGCTTGTCTGGGACAGGGTTCTCCTACGAGCAGTACTTC
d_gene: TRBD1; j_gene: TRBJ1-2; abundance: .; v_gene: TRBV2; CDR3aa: CASSGLSDRAYGYTF; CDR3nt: TGTGCCAGCAGCGGGCTAAGCGACAGGGCCTATGGCTACACCTTC
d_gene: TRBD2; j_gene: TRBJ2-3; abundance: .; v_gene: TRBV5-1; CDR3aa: CASRREGGTDTQYF; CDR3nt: TGCGCCAGCAGACGGGAGGGTGGCACAGATACGCAGTATTTT
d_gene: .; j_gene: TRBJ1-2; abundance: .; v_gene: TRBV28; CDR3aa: CASSAPAGFRGYTF; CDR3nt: TGTGCCAGCAGTGCACCCGCAGGGTTCCGTGGCTACACCTTC
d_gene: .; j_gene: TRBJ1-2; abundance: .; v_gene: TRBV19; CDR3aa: CASSSQGRDGYTF; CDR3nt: TGTGCCAGTAGTAGCCAGGGGAGGGATGGCTACACCTTC
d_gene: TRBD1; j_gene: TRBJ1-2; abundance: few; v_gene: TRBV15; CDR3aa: CATSRGPGQGVRLGGYTF; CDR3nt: TGTGCCACCAGCAGAGGTCCGGGACAGGGGGTTCGTTTGGGTGGCTACACCTTC
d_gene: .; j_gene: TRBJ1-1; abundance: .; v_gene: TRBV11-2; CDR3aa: CASSLMGKGMNTEAFF; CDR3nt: TGTGCCAGCAGCTTAATGGGTAAGGGGATGAACACTGAAGCTTTCTTT
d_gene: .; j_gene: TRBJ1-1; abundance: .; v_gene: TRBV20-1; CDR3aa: CSALRLLEAFF; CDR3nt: TGCAGTGCGCTTCGTCTACTGGAAGCTTTCTTT
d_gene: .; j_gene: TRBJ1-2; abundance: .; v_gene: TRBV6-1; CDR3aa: CASSLDFGYGYTF; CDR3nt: TGTGCCAGCAGTCTAGACTTTGGCTATGGCTACACCTTC
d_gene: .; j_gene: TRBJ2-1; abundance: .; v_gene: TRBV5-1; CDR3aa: CASSLDPLSEQFF; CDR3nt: TGCGCCAGCAGCTTGGACCCTTTGAGTGAGCAGTTCTTC
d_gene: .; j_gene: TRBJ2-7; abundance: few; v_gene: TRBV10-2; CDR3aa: CASSERKESYEQYF; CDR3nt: TGCGCCAGCAGTGAGCGGAAGGAGTCCTACGAGCAGTACTTC
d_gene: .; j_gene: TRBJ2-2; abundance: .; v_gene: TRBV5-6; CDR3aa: CASSFYRFYTGELFF; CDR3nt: TGTGCCAGCAGCTTTTACAGGTTTTACACCGGGGAGCTGTTTTTT
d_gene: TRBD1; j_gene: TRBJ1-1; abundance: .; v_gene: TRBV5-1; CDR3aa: CASSLRQGEMNTEAFF; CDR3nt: TGCGCCAGCAGCTTGAGACAGGGGGAAATGAACACTGAAGCTTTCTTT
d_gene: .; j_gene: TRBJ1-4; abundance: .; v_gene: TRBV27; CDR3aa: CASSLTGSREKLFF; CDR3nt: TGTGCCAGCAGTTTAACAGGGTCGAGGGAAAAACTGTTTTTT